This T cell receptor (beta chain) was documented in a study of patients and donors after allogeneic stem cell transplantation. Germline V gives CDR1 ENHRY, CDR2 SYGVKD. CDR3 length equals 16 residues. Trimming took off 0 bases at V and 2 bases at J, with 14 bases between the two ends. MiXCR, run by TCRdb on the RT-PCR reads, gives a single entry per CDR3 protein. The data show some 200,000 distinct CDR3 sequences, roughly 40% seen once. The receptor comes from a human donor who was either an allogeneic HSCT recipient or a stem cell or donor lymphocyte infusion donor (not recorded which). It is not recorded whose cells these are; they may come from a transplant donor. Source material: blood, either unsorted or a sorted T cell fraction (not recorded which). The J gene is TRBJ2-7, the V gene TRBV10-3; D gene uncertain. The CDR3 DNA is TGTGCCATCAGTGAGTCGCTAGGGCAGGTGACCTACGAGCAGTACTTC. This encodes CAISESLGQVTYEQYF.